The next 29 T cell receptor beta chains were all read from a single sample in a study of regulatory T cells in long-lasting Graves disease. The TCR beta library used iRepertoire HTBI primers with Arm-PCR amplification of CDR3. One entry per CDR3 protein results from TCRdb running MiXCR on the multiplex PCR reads. The data contain around 450,000 distinct CDR3 sequences, approximately 15% of them seen just once; the ten biggest clones take up roughly 7.7%. Time point of the sample: newly diagnosed GD, antithyroid drugs for less than 3 months. RNA extracted from PBMCs served as the sequencing template. This same sample was also taken into another study, of T cells in Graves' hyperthyroidism and ophthalmopathy.

This material consisted of peripheral blood mononuclear cells (PBMCs), taken at new diagnosis, from a patient treated with antithyroid drugs. Every receptor here comes from a woman between 35 and 50 years old with Graves disease.

This clonotype was counted at least ten times. The V gene is TRBV6-5, the J gene TRBJ2-1; 8 bases map to TRBD2. The CDR3 length is 14 residues. Looked up from germline, CDR1 is MNHEY and CDR2 is SVGAGI. J was trimmed by 9 bases and V by 2 bases; bases with no gene match: 6. The CDR3 DNA reads TGTGCCAGCAGTTACCAGCGGGAGTGGGGTGAGCAGTTCTTC. It yields the protein CASSYQREWGEQFF.

Worth noting for this clonotype: A much larger clone lies one base from this, so it may be a read error. The V call is TRBV15, the J call TRBJ1-5; D is unresolved. The CDR3 spans 15 residues. Germline CDR1 is LNHNV and CDR2 is YYDKDF (reference sequence). CDR3 nucleotide sequence: TGTGCCGCCAGCAGAGAAGCGTATAGCAATCAGCCCCAGCATTTT. It specifies CAASREAYSNQPQHF.

The V call is TRBV7-2, the J call TRBJ1-5; D unclear. The CDR3 length is 13 residues. V lost 1 base, J lost 4 bases, and 5 bases lay in between. CDR1 and CDR2 from the germline V gene are SGHTA and FQGNSA. This chain's CDR3 is CASSLELNQPQHF. CDR3 in DNA: TGTGCCAGCAGCTTAGAGCTGAATCAGCCCCAGCATTTT.

Ten or more counts support this clonotype. The genes are TRBV10-3 and TRBJ2-5; D may be TRBD1 or TRBD2 (5 bases each). V dropped 2 bases and J dropped 5 bases, with 12 bases sitting between them. This CDR3 is built from 14 residues. Germline V gene data show CDR1 as ENHRY and CDR2 as SYGVKD. The CDR3 is CAISEGTQKETQYF. The CDR3 region has the DNA TGTGCCATCAGTGAGGGGACCCAGAAGGAGACCCAGTACTTC.

Details on this clonotype: This sequence may be a read error, since a much larger clone differs from it by one base. The chain has TRBV7-2 and TRBJ2-1; TRBD2 matches 8 bases. With the DNA end fitting TRBJ2-7 better, the J assignment may be wrong. Germline V gene lookup returns CDR1 SGHTA and CDR2 FQGNSA. CDR3 length: 15 residues. CDR3 loop: CASSFYRGGHNEQYF. The CDR3 DNA reads as TGTGCCAGCAGCTTTTACCGGGGGGGGCACAATGAGCAGTACTTC.

At least ten counts were recorded for this clonotype. For the CDR3, the DNA is TGTGCCAGCTCCCAGGGGGCAGTTGGCACAGATACGCAGTATTTT. Amino acids: CASSQGAVGTDTQYF. The chain is built from TRBV27 and TRBJ2-3, with 8 bases fitting TRBD1. V gave up 8 bases and J gave up 1 base; unmatched junction bases: 8. Germline-derived CDR1 and CDR2 are MNHEY and SMNVEV (reference sequence). This CDR3 region has 15 residues.

The table lists this clonotype with many counts. The chain couples TRBV27 to TRBJ2-1; 7 bases align to TRBD2. V shed 3 bases and J 9 bases; nucleotides not matched to a gene: 20. CDR3 size: 18 residues. Germline lookup yields CDR1 MNHEY and CDR2 SMNVEV (reference sequence). The CDR3 DNA is TGTGCCAGCAGTTTTGGGTCCATGGGGGGGTGGGGCCGGGGTGAGCAGTTCTTC. Translating gives CASSFGSMGGWGRGEQFF.

This rearrangement joins TRBV5-6 to TRBJ2-1; 7 nucleotides match TRBD2. Germline CDR1 and CDR2: SGHDT and YYEEEE. This CDR3 is 12 amino acids long. Trimming removed 1 base from V and 8 bases from J; junction bases left unmatched: 0. The chain's CDR3 is CASSLTSDEQFF. The DNA of the CDR3 is TGTGCCAGCAGCTTGACTAGCGATGAGCAGTTCTTC.

Only a few counts were recorded for this clonotype. The rearrangement links TRBV12-3 or TRBV12-4 to TRBJ2-1; no clear D gene. V dropped 11 bases and J dropped 4 bases, with 15 bases sitting between them. The CDR3 is 13 amino acids. DNA for the CDR3: TGTGCCGGCACCGGTGCCTCGTACAATGAGCAGTTCTTC. This sequence encodes CAGTGASYNEQFF.

This clonotype appeared many times. This rearrangement joins TRBV20-1 to TRBJ1-1; the D gene is possibly TRBD1 (5 bases). Trimming took 0 bases from V and 5 from J, leaving 19 bases between them. The V gene's germline CDR1 is DFQATT and CDR2 SNEGSKA (reference sequence). There are 16 residues in the CDR3. The CDR3 sequence: CSARDRRETEGTEAFF. CDR3 nucleotides: TGCAGTGCTAGAGATCGCAGGGAGACAGAAGGAACTGAAGCTTTCTTT.

Many counts were recorded for this clonotype. This chain links TRBV30 with TRBJ1-1; D is undetermined. V was clipped by 2 bases and J by 2 bases, with 9 bases between them. The germline CDR1 and CDR2 sequences are GTSNPN and SVGIG (reference sequence). The CDR3 runs 13 residues. DNA of the CDR3: TGTGCCTGGAGTCGTAGCCCCAACACTGAAGCTTTCTTT. This translates into CAWSRSPNTEAFF. Looking up the rest from reference TRBV30 and TRBJ1-1 gives the full variable domain: SQTIHQWPATLVQPVGSPLSLECTVEGTSNPNLYWYRQAAGRGLQLLFYSVGIGQISSEVPQNLSASRPQDRQFILSSKKLLLSDSGFYLCAWSRSPNTEAFFGQGTRLTVV.

This clonotype was detected many times. This chain links TRBV6-1 with TRBJ2-1, with D perhaps TRBD1 (5 bases). CDR1 is MNHNS and CDR2 is SASEGT in the germline V gene. V was shortened by 6 bases and J by 7 bases, with 16 bases between the two germline ends. The CDR3 contains 14 residues. The CDR3 sequence is CASSWGHHRNEQFF. The CDR3 nucleotides are TGTGCCAGCAGCTGGGGCCACCATCGGAATGAGCAGTTCTTC.

The count of this clonotype is one. The missing conserved phenylalanine or tryptophan at the end of this CDR3 makes a read error likely. The DNA is omitted, as the CDR3 cannot be located on it reliably, and the CDR3 follows TCRdb's listing. The chain couples TRBV24-1 to TRBJ1-1; the table's D call of TRBD1 was not tested on the DNA. CDR1 is KGHDR, CDR2 SFDVKD, per germline. Both ends counted, the CDR3 spans 8 residues. Here the CDR3 reads CANPLPHL.

This clonotype has ten or more counts. CDR3 in amino acids: CSATRTDTQYF. In DNA, the CDR3 is TGCAGTGCTACACGCACAGATACGCAGTATTTT. V and J are TRBV20-1 and TRBJ2-3; D gene uncertain. V shed 4 bases and J shed 1 base, with 3 bases lying between them. The length of the CDR3 is 11 residues. Germline lookup yields CDR1 DFQATT and CDR2 SNEGSKA (reference sequence).

This clonotype was observed many times. The rearrangement uses TRBV18 and TRBJ2-2; perhaps TRBD1 as D (6 bases). The CDR3 has 13 amino acids. CDR1 and CDR2 (germline): KGHSH, LQKENI. V was shortened by 4 bases and J by 5 bases, with 8 bases between the two germline ends. The CDR3 sequence is CASSQQGTGELFF. The DNA for the CDR3 is TGTGCCAGCTCACAGCAGGGGACCGGGGAGCTGTTTTTT.

The CDR3 loop is CASSFPRLAGGGVSYEQYF. DNA of the CDR3: TGTGCCAGCAGCTTCCCCCGGCTAGCGGGAGGAGGAGTGTCCTACGAGCAGTACTTC. The chain uses TRBV7-2 and TRBJ2-7; 11 positions agree with TRBD2. The CDR3 is 19 amino acids. CDR1 is SGHTA and CDR2 is FQGNSA in the germline V gene. V shed 3 bases, J shed 1 base, and the junction held 14 bases outside the gene matches.

The rearrangement uses TRBV4-3 and TRBJ1-2, with D unclear. CDR1 and CDR2 from the germline V gene are LGHNA and YSLEER. This CDR3 comprises 14 residues. Trimming removed 0 bases at V and 4 bases at J, with 9 bases between. Here the CDR3 reads CASSQEIESYGYTF. CDR3 nucleotide sequence: TGCGCCAGCAGCCAAGAGATAGAGAGCTATGGCTACACCTTC.

The genes are TRBV20-1 and TRBJ2-3; D may be TRBD2 (6 bases). V was shortened by 1 base and J by 6 bases, with 14 bases between the two germline ends. Looked up from germline, CDR1 is DFQATT and CDR2 is SNEGSKA (reference sequence). The CDR3 consists of 14 residues. CDR3 bases: TGCAGTGCTAGAGGACTAGATATAACGGATACGCAGTATTTT. This gives the protein CSARGLDITDTQYF.

In this sample, this clonotype turned up a few times. This chain joins TRBV25-1 and TRBJ2-3; 7 bases fit TRBD2. V shed 3 bases and J 0 bases; nucleotides not matched to a gene: 0. CDR3 length: 14 residues. CDR1 MGHDK and CDR2 SYGVNS come from the germline V gene. The CDR3 reads CASSDSGSTDTQYF. In nucleotides, the CDR3 is TGTGCCAGCAGTGATAGCGGGAGCACAGATACGCAGTATTTT.

This clonotype was detected ten times or more. The chain uses TRBV3-1 and TRBJ2-3; D is undetermined. The CDR3 runs to 13 residues. Germline V gene sequence: CDR1 LGHDT, CDR2 YNNKEL (reference sequence). V was cut by 0 bases and J by 4 bases, with 5 bases left in between. The CDR3 DNA follows: TGTGCCAGCAGCCAAGAACTGGCAGATACGCAGTATTTT. It specifies CASSQELADTQYF.

A few counts support this clonotype. This chain uses TRBV7-2 with TRBJ1-2; 7 bases match TRBD1. This CDR3 is 14 amino acids long. Per the germline V gene, CDR1 is SGHTA and CDR2 is FQGNSA. Germline trimming cut 3 bases from V and 5 bases from J; bases unmatched to any gene: 6. This CDR3 reads CASSLTGFGYGYTF. CDR3 coding DNA: TGTGCCAGCAGCTTGACAGGGTTTGGGTATGGCTACACCTTC.

In this sample, this clonotype turned up a few times. The chain employs TRBV19 and TRBJ1-5; TRBD1 agrees at 7 bases. CDR3 size: 16 residues. CDR1 is LNHDA, CDR2 SQIVND, per germline (reference sequence). The DNA of the CDR3 is TGTGGAAGCTCTGACAGGGCGAGGGGTGGCAATCAGCCCCAGCATTTT. Protein sequence: CGSSDRARGGNQPQHF. The whole variable domain, remainder taken from reference TRBV19 and TRBJ1-5, is DGGITQSPKYLFRKEGQNVTLSCEQNLNHDAMYWYRQDPGQGLRLIYYSQIVNDFQKGDIAEGYSVSREKKESFPLTVTSAQKNPTAFYLCGSSDRARGGNQPQHFGDGTRLSIL.

This clonotype was recorded at least ten times. The genes are TRBV3-1 and TRBJ2-7; 7 bases are shared with TRBD1. This CDR3 comprises 14 residues. The V gene end was trimmed by 1 base and the J gene end by 6 bases; junction bases not matched to a gene: 6. The germline V gene encodes CDR1 LGHDT and CDR2 YNNKEL (reference sequence). As DNA, the CDR3 is TGTGCCAGCAGCCAAGGACAGGGATGGAGCGAGCAGTACTTC. Its translation is CASSQGQGWSEQYF.

This clonotype came up a few times. The chain uses TRBV6-2 or TRBV6-3 and TRBJ2-4; maybe TRBD2 (5 bases). This CDR3 is built from 12 residues. The V gene lost 2 bases and the J gene lost 8 bases, with 7 bases spanning the gap. Germline-derived CDR1 and CDR2 are MNHEY and SVGEGT. The CDR3 region has the DNA TGTGCCAGCAGTTACCCCGGGGACATTCAGTACTTC. Protein: CASSYPGDIQYF.

This clonotype has a handful of counts. This may be a read error, as it is one base from a much larger clone. The chain combines TRBV30 with TRBJ2-5, with no clear D. The length of the CDR3 is 12 residues. Germline CDR1 reads GTSNPN; CDR2 reads SVGIG (reference sequence). Here the CDR3 DNA reads TGTGCCCGGAGTGGTAGCAGAGAGACCCAGCACTTC. Translated, it gives CARSGSRETQHF.

This clonotype was detected many times. The rearrangement uses TRBV2 and TRBJ2-1; 9 bases are a match to TRBD1. This CDR3 has 13 amino acids. V was clipped by 7 bases and J by 7 bases; unmatched bases: 5. Germline-derived CDR1 and CDR2 are SNHLY and FYNNEI. CDR3 sequence: CASTWDRVNEQFF. The CDR3 DNA reads as TGTGCCAGCACCTGGGACAGGGTAAATGAGCAGTTCTTC.

The V call is TRBV7-2, the J call TRBJ2-2; D is undetermined. This CDR3 comprises 14 residues. The germline V gene has CDR1 SGHTA and CDR2 FQGNSA. V shed 6 bases and J shed 3 bases, with 11 bases lying between them. Written as DNA, the CDR3 is TGTGCCAGCAGTCCGGCAGGCGACACCGGGGAGCTGTTTTTT. Protein product: CASSPAGDTGELFF.

V is TRBV4-2 and J is TRBJ2-6; D call uncertain. The CDR3 runs to 16 residues. Germline lookup yields CDR1 LGHNA and CDR2 YNFKEQ. Between the trimmed V and J ends, which lost 4 bases and 2 bases, there was a span of 12 bases. This chain's CDR3 is CASSPSVYTGANVLTF. CDR3 in DNA: TGTGCCAGCAGCCCATCCGTATACACTGGGGCCAACGTCCTGACTTTC.

This clonotype was seen more than once but under ten times. The V and J genes are TRBV6-9 and TRBJ2-1, with D tentatively TRBD1 (6 bases). The length of the CDR3 is 14 residues. CDR1 is MNHGY, CDR2 SVAAGI, per germline. Trimming took 3 bases from V and 7 from J, leaving 13 bases between them. The CDR3 DNA reads TGTGCCAGCAGTTACACAGGGAGTGGAAATGAGCAGTTCTTC. As protein: CASSYTGSGNEQFF.